One sample yielded the 32 T cell receptor beta chains listed below, sequenced in a study of OX40 agonist ivuxolimab in advanced cancers. Profiling relied on immunoSEQ multiplex PCR, and the TCRdb table lists in-frame clones only, not all of them. Among 15,000 to 20,000 clones listed, more than 75% were seen once. This material consisted of CD4+ or CD8+ T cells sorted from blood, taken in a trial of the OX40 agonist ivuxolimab. These receptors all stem from an adult with an advanced solid tumor such as melanoma, head and neck, liver or kidney cancer.

Relative to its sample, this clone is medium-sized. The rearrangement joins TRBV7-2 to TRBJ2-7; possible D gene TRBD1, 6 bases. Germline lookup yields CDR1 SGHTA and CDR2 FQGNSA. V gave up 5 bases and J gave up 4 bases, with 18 bases separating them. This CDR3 region has 15 residues. CDR3 nucleotides: TGTGCCAGCAGCCCCGAGTTAAGAGGGGGTTACGAGCAGTACTTC. Its translation is CASSPELRGGYEQYF.

This chain uses TRBV10-3 with TRBJ1-5, with TRBD1 as a possible D gene (6 bases). CDR3 length equals 14 residues. Per germline, CDR1 ENHRY and CDR2 SYGVKD. Trimming took off 3 bases at V and 3 bases at J, with 9 bases between the two ends. The CDR3 DNA is TGTGCCATCAGTGAAGGGGGGAACAATCAGCCCCAGCATTTT. It codes for CAISEGGNNQPQHF.

The J gene is TRBJ2-1, the V gene TRBV4-3, with D maybe TRBD2 (5 bases). The CDR3 runs to 16 residues. Trimming took off 4 bases at V and 0 bases at J, with 13 bases between the two ends. Germline assignment: CDR1 LGHNA and CDR2 YSLEER. CDR3 sequence: CASSPTLGSSYNEQFF. The CDR3 coding sequence is TGCGCCAGCAGCCCCACTCTGGGGAGCTCCTACAATGAGCAGTTCTTC.

The gene calls are TRBV9 and TRBJ2-7; D might be TRBD1 or TRBD2, each matching 6 bases. Germline V gives CDR1 SGDLS, CDR2 YYNGEE. The CDR3 is 13 residues long. The V gene lost 4 bases and the J gene lost 3 bases, with 11 bases spanning the gap. The CDR3 reads CASSSEGGYEQYF. DNA for the CDR3: TGTGCCAGCAGCTCAGAGGGGGGCTACGAGCAGTACTTC.

This clone has at least ten counts. The genes are TRBV6-1 and TRBJ1-1; D not resolved. The germline V gene encodes CDR1 MNHNS and CDR2 SASEGT. The CDR3 is made up of 12 amino acids. In DNA form, the CDR3 reads TGTTCAGGAGGGAGAACCAACACTGAAGCTTTCTTT. Translated, it gives CSGGRTNTEAFF.

The V call is TRBV11-1, the J call TRBJ2-2; TRBD1 agrees at 10 bases. In germline, CDR1 is SGHAT, CDR2 FQDESV (reference sequence). This CDR3 is 16 amino acids long. V lost 5 bases to trimming and J lost 6 bases; unmatched junction nucleotides: 9. CDR3 protein: CASSSRDRGGPGELFF. The CDR3, as DNA: TGTGCCAGCAGCAGCCGGGACAGGGGTGGGCCCGGGGAGCTGTTTTTT.

About this clone itself: One end of the junction is discordant with germline, which a read error may explain. The chain recombines TRBV5-6 with TRBJ2-1; TRBD1 is a possible D gene (5 bases). The CDR3 totals 16 residues. In germline, CDR1 is SGHDT, CDR2 YYEEEE. CDR3 amino acids: CASSLVVDTGFFIWVF. Written as DNA, the CDR3 is TGTGCCAGCAGCTTGGTTGTGGACACAGGTTTTTTCATCTGGGTCTTC. Full variable domain (remainder filled in from reference TRBV5-6 and TRBJ2-1): DAGVTQSPTHLIKTRGQQVTLRCSPKSGHDTVSWYQQALGQGPQFIFQYYEEEERQRGNFPDRFSGHQFPNYSSELNVNALLLGDSALYLCASSLVVDTGFFIWVFGPGTRLTVL.

V gene TRBV5-4 combines with J gene TRBJ2-7, with D tentatively TRBD2 (6 bases). The germline V and J ends were trimmed by 0 bases and 6 bases, with 10 bases remaining between them. Germline loops: CDR1 SGHNT, CDR2 YYREEE (reference sequence). The CDR3 has 13 amino acids. This chain's CDR3 is CASSLGGRSEQYF. The CDR3 DNA follows: TGTGCCAGCAGCTTGGGGGGGAGGAGCGAGCAGTACTTC. Supplemented by reference TRBV5-4 and TRBJ2-7, the full variable domain reads ETGVTQSPTHLIKTRGQQVTLRCSSQSGHNTVSWYQQALGQGPQFIFQYYREEENGRGNFPPRFSGLQFPNYSSELNVNALELDDSALYLCASSLGGRSEQYFGPGTRLTVT.

This clone was seen a handful of times. The rearrangement uses TRBV4-3 and TRBJ2-1; D unclear. This CDR3 is built from 16 residues. V gave up 0 bases and J gave up 0 bases, with 9 bases separating them. CDR1 is LGHNA, CDR2 YSLEER, per germline. The CDR3 loop is CASSQDRSSSYNEQFF. DNA of the CDR3: TGCGCCAGCAGCCAAGATCGGTCGAGCTCCTACAATGAGCAGTTCTTC.

This chain uses TRBV6-1 with TRBJ2-2, with 8 bases that match TRBD1. The J segment lost 6 bases and the V segment lost 1 base, leaving 4 bases of the junction unmatched. This CDR3 comprises 15 residues. In germline, CDR1 is MNHNS, CDR2 SASEGT. The CDR3 DNA is TGTGCCAGCAGTGAAGGGACAGGGAATGCCGGGGAGCTGTTTTTT. Translation: CASSEGTGNAGELFF.

The V and J genes are TRBV25-1 and TRBJ2-3; TRBD2 matches at 11 bases. Germline CDR1 reads MGHDK; CDR2 reads SYGVNS. Trimming cost V 8 bases and J 5 bases; bases outside gene matches: 9. The CDR3 has 15 residues. CDR3 residues: CASGILAGDVDTQYF. In DNA, the CDR3 is TGTGCCAGCGGAATACTAGCGGGAGACGTAGATACGCAGTATTTT.

The gene calls are TRBV11-2 and TRBJ1-1, with a tentative D call TRBD1 (6 bases). Germline CDR1 reads SGHAT; CDR2 reads FQNNGV. This CDR3 region has 16 residues. Trimming pared 4 bases from V and 7 bases from J, leaving 22 bases between. The CDR3 nucleotides read TGTGCCAGCAGCTACGGGGCAGGGGAAACCGACAATGAAGCTTTCTTT. Its translation: CASSYGAGETDNEAFF.

V is TRBV5-6 and J is TRBJ2-5; 8 bases map to TRBD1. This CDR3 is built from 14 residues. Germline V gene lookup returns CDR1 SGHDT and CDR2 YYEEEE. V gave up 2 bases and J gave up 5 bases; unmatched junction bases: 5. The CDR3 bases are TGTGCCAGCAGCTTCGGACAGGGAAGGGAGACCCAGTACTTC. This sequence encodes CASSFGQGRETQYF.

The chain uses TRBV11-2 and TRBJ2-1; 13 bases are shared with TRBD2. The length of the CDR3 is 15 residues. The V gene end was trimmed by 1 base and the J gene end by 7 bases; junction bases not matched to a gene: 1. Germline loops: CDR1 SGHAT, CDR2 FQNNGV. DNA of the CDR3: TGTGCCAGCAGCTTAGCGGGACTAGCGGGGAATGAGCAGTTCTTC. Protein product: CASSLAGLAGNEQFF.

Within the sample, this clone is medium-sized. The chain carries TRBV7-2 and TRBJ2-1; the D gene is possibly TRBD2 (6 bases). Per the germline V gene, CDR1 is SGHTA and CDR2 is FQGNSA. V shed 1 base and J shed 4 bases, with 14 bases lying between them. The CDR3 length is 16 residues. The CDR3 DNA reads TGTGCCAGCAGCTTAGTTTCCGGGAGAGGTTACAATGAGCAGTTCTTC. Its protein product is CASSLVSGRGYNEQFF. Combining the CDR3 with reference TRBV7-2 and TRBJ2-1 gives the whole variable domain GAGVSQSPSNKVTEKGKDVELRCDPISGHTALYWYRQSLGQGLEFLIYFQGNSAPDKSGLPSDRFSAERTGGSVSTLTIQRTQQEDSAVYLCASSLVSGRGYNEQFFGPGTRLTVL.

This clone is medium-sized within its sample. V usage is TRBV5-5 and J usage is TRBJ2-1; TRBD2 might be the D (5 bases). Deletions cut 0 bases from V and 5 bases from J, with 24 bases between. Germline CDR1 reads SGHKS; CDR2 reads YYEKEE (reference sequence). CDR3 length equals 19 residues. The CDR3 nucleotides are TGTGCCAGCAGCTTGGTAGGATCGGGTTCGGGCCCGGGGAACAATGAGCAGTTCTTC. Amino acid sequence: CASSLVGSGSGPGNNEQFF.

This clone has a single count. The chain couples TRBV7-2 to TRBJ2-1, with 9 bases lining up with TRBD1. CDR1 is SGHTA and CDR2 is FQGNSA in the germline V gene. V shed 1 base, J shed 7 bases, and the junction held 2 bases outside the gene matches. This CDR3 is built from 14 residues. The CDR3: CASSLGTGVNEQFF. CDR3 sequence (DNA): TGTGCCAGCAGCTTAGGGACAGGGGTGAATGAGCAGTTCTTC.

This clone came up once. The V call is TRBV6-6, the J call TRBJ1-5; D is perhaps TRBD1 (5 bases). Trimming shortened V by 2 bases and J by 2 bases, and 10 bases separated the two germline ends. Germline-derived CDR1 and CDR2 are MNHNY and SVGAGI (reference sequence). CDR3 size: 15 residues. CDR3 sequence: CASSYPGDGNQPQHF. The CDR3 DNA follows: TGTGCCAGCAGTTACCCGGGGGACGGCAATCAGCCCCAGCATTTT.

The chain links TRBV27 to TRBJ1-1; 8 bases agree with TRBD1. Germline V gene data show CDR1 as MNHEY and CDR2 as SMNVEV (reference sequence). This CDR3 has 13 residues. The V segment lost 6 bases and the J segment 6 bases; nucleotides outside the gene matches: 6. CDR3 sequence (DNA): TGTGCCAGCAGCCCAGGGGGCGTCGCTGAAGCTTTCTTT. Its translation is CASSPGGVAEAFF.

On this clone itself: This sample also contains other DNA sequences that code for the same CDR3. V and J are TRBV7-9 and TRBJ2-5; D possibly corresponds to TRBD1 (6 bases). V lost 4 bases and J 14 bases, leaving 23 bases between the germline ends. CDR3 length equals 14 residues. Germline V lookup: CDR1 SEHNR, CDR2 FQNEAQ (reference sequence). The CDR3 DNA sequence: TGTGCCAGCAGCTACCCCGGGACACCCCCCGCGAGCTACTTC. It is translated as CASSYPGTPPASYF. The full variable domain, in which reference TRBV7-9 and TRBJ2-5 provide the parts outside the CDR3, is DTGVSQNPRHKITKRGQNVTFRCDPISEHNRLYWYRQTLGQGPEFLTYFQNEAQLEKSRLLSDRFSAERPKGSFSTLEIQRTEQGDSAMYLCASSYPGTPPASYFGPGTRLLVL.

This CDR3 is CASSLPGITDTQYF. The CDR3 region has the DNA TGTGCCAGCAGCTTACCGGGGATCACAGATACGCAGTATTTT. The genes are TRBV7-9 and TRBJ2-3, with D perhaps matching TRBD2 (5 bases). V was shortened by 2 bases and J by 2 bases, with 8 bases between the two germline ends. Germline V lookup: CDR1 SEHNR, CDR2 FQNEAQ (reference sequence). CDR3 length equals 14 residues.

The chain employs TRBV6-5 and TRBJ1-4, with D tentatively TRBD1 (5 bases). The V gene's germline CDR1 is MNHEY and CDR2 SVGAGI. The V gene lost 0 bases and the J gene lost 8 bases, with 16 bases spanning the gap. The CDR3 has 16 residues. CDR3 nucleotides: TGTGCCAGCAGTTACTCTCGGGACTTTCAATTCGAAAAACTGTTTTTT. This sequence encodes CASSYSRDFQFEKLFF.

This chain uses TRBV2 with TRBJ1-2; tentative D call: TRBD1 (6 bases). Germline V CDR1 and CDR2: SNHLY, FYNNEI. V shed 7 bases and J shed 3 bases, with 9 bases lying between them. There are 12 residues in the CDR3. CDR3 DNA sequence: TGTGCCAGCACAAACAGGGACTATGGCTACACCTTC. It encodes CASTNRDYGYTF.

The chain employs TRBV27 and TRBJ1-2; D is unresolved. Looked up from germline, CDR1 is MNHEY and CDR2 is SMNVEV (reference sequence). Trimming took 5 bases from V and 6 from J, leaving 13 bases between them. The CDR3 totals 13 residues. The CDR3 spells CASSPAKYDGYTF. The CDR3 bases are TGTGCCAGCAGTCCAGCGAAATATGATGGCTACACCTTC.

The chain has TRBV27 and TRBJ2-1; 7 bases match TRBD2. Germline trimming cut 1 base from V and 15 bases from J; bases unmatched to any gene: 9. CDR1 MNHEY and CDR2 SMNVEV come from the germline V gene (reference sequence). This CDR3 region has 13 residues. The CDR3 loop reads CASSLWGGGDLFF. Here the CDR3 DNA reads TGTGCCAGCAGTTTATGGGGGGGAGGGGATTTGTTCTTC.

The chain carries TRBV7-2 and TRBJ1-1; TRBD1 agrees at 7 bases. CDR3 length: 16 residues. V lost 1 base to trimming and J lost 1 base; unmatched junction nucleotides: 6. Germline V gives CDR1 SGHTA, CDR2 FQGNSA. CDR3 loop: CASSLDSRGSNTEAFF. Written as DNA, the CDR3 is TGTGCCAGCAGCTTAGATAGCAGGGGGTCGAACACTGAAGCTTTCTTT.

The chain carries TRBV7-2 and TRBJ2-3; no definite D call. Germline CDR1 is SGHTA and CDR2 is FQGNSA. CDR3 length: 15 residues. V was pared by 1 base and J by 6 bases, with 14 bases between. CDR3 in amino acids: CASSLEGRGRDTQYF. The CDR3 coding sequence is TGTGCCAGCAGCTTAGAGGGCAGAGGTCGTGATACGCAGTATTTT. Complete variable domain (other parts from reference TRBV7-2 and TRBJ2-3): GAGVSQSPSNKVTEKGKDVELRCDPISGHTALYWYRQSLGQGLEFLIYFQGNSAPDKSGLPSDRFSAERTGGSVSTLTIQRTQQEDSAVYLCASSLEGRGRDTQYFGPGTRLTVL.

CDR3 sequence (DNA): TGCAGCGTTGCCGACGGAGCAACTAATGAAAAACTGTTTTTT. Amino acids: CSVADGATNEKLFF. The chain joins TRBV29-1 to TRBJ1-4; D ambiguous. CDR1 and CDR2 from the germline V gene are SQVTM and ANQGSEA. The CDR3 runs to 14 residues. The ends were cut back, 4 bases at V and 0 bases at J, with 9 bases in the middle.

The genes are TRBV4-3 and TRBJ2-2; 7 positions agree with TRBD2. The J segment lost 4 bases and the V segment lost 0 bases, leaving 5 bases of the junction unmatched. CDR3 length equals 16 residues. The germline V gene encodes CDR1 LGHNA and CDR2 YSLEER. CDR3 DNA sequence: TGCGCCAGCAGCCAAGATCGAAGCGGGGTCACCGGGGAGCTGTTTTTT. Translated: CASSQDRSGVTGELFF.

This chain links TRBV6-5 with TRBJ1-2, with 10 positions matching TRBD1. CDR1 MNHEY and CDR2 SVGAGI come from the germline V gene. Trimming cost V 8 bases and J 4 bases; bases outside gene matches: 10. This CDR3 is built from 15 residues. CDR3 in DNA: TGTGCCAGCTATACTCTAGGACAGGGGGGCTATGGCTACACCTTC. Translating gives CASYTLGQGGYGYTF.

The genes are TRBV4-1 and TRBJ2-7; D might be TRBD1 or TRBD2, each matching 5 bases. Trimming cost V 3 bases and J 3 bases, with 15 bases left between them. Germline CDR1 reads MGHRA; CDR2 reads YSYEKL. This CDR3 has 15 amino acids. CDR3 loop: CASSHQPGPYYEQYF. CDR3 DNA sequence: TGCGCCAGCAGCCACCAACCGGGACCCTACTACGAGCAGTACTTC.

The V and J genes are TRBV15 and TRBJ2-7; perhaps TRBD2 as D (5 bases). CDR3 size: 13 residues. The germline V and J ends were trimmed by 5 bases and 4 bases, with 12 bases remaining between them. Germline CDR1 reads LNHNV; CDR2 reads YYDKDF (reference sequence). The CDR3 DNA follows: TGTGCCACCAGCTCACAACTAGGATACGAGCAGTACTTC. Translated, it gives CATSSQLGYEQYF.